The table lists the clone carrying this T cell receptor beta chain with a few counts. The antigen is undetermined. This specimen belongs to a study of T cells in Graves' hyperthyroidism and ophthalmopathy. Regarding the study as a whole: The majority of expanded thyroid clonotypes above 0.001 also appeared in blood.

PBMCs stemmed from around 10 ml fresh peripheral blood. Authors of the study amplified TCR beta CDR3 regions from RNA transcripts. During a first-round RT-PCR of the TCR CDR3, the HTBI primer set was used. MiXCR, run by TCRdb on the multiplex PCR reads, gives a single entry per CDR3 protein. This sample has around 450,000 distinct CDR3 sequences, with roughly 13% found just once. Germline V lookup: CDR1 LGHNA, CDR2 YSLEER. Trimming cost V 0 bases and J 3 bases; bases outside gene matches: 4. CDR3 length: 16 residues. The chain carries TRBV4-3 and TRBJ2-1, with 8 positions matching TRBD2. The sequencing input was blood. The sequence came from a woman aged 18 to 35 with Graves' hyperthyroidism. The DNA of the CDR3 is TGCGCCAGCAGCCAAGATCCCAGCGGGGGCTACAATGAGCAGTTCTTC. Encoded protein: CASSQDPSGGYNEQFF.